These 18 T cell receptor beta chains originate from one sample sequenced in a study of long-term antiretroviral therapy in people with HIV. Version v3.0 of the immunoSEQ assay was performed at survey level. The method was immunoSEQ multiplex PCR; TCRdb's version includes in-frame clones alone and lacks a portion of them. Found here are 20,000 to 25,000 clones, roughly 84% of them singletons; the top ten hold more than 13%. The material sequenced was unsorted PBMCs, taken 4.1 to 4.5 years after starting antiretroviral therapy. The receptor set was obtained from a man aged 30-40 years with HIV.

This clone was seen once. The J gene is TRBJ2-1, the V gene TRBV4-1; D gene uncertain. Trimming stripped 3 bases from V and 3 bases from J, with 6 bases between. From germline, CDR1 is MGHRA and CDR2 YSYEKL. The CDR3 extends over 13 amino acids. CDR3 nucleotides: TGCGCCAGCAGCCACGGCAACTACAATGAGCAGTTCTTC. Protein: CASSHGNYNEQFF.

This clone was observed once. The chain joins TRBV7-9 to TRBJ2-7; 8 bases are a match to TRBD2. The CDR3 sequence is 14 residues long. After removal of 4 bases from V and 6 bases from J, the junction contained 8 bases not matched to a gene. Germline CDR1 and CDR2: SEHNR and FQNEAQ (reference sequence). The CDR3 loop is CASSSGLVGPEQYF. The CDR3 DNA sequence: TGTGCCAGCAGCTCGGGACTAGTGGGACCCGAGCAGTACTTC.

The rearrangement joins TRBV15 to TRBJ2-5, with 8 nucleotides matching TRBD2. This CDR3 comprises 13 residues. The germline V gene has CDR1 LNHNV and CDR2 YYDKDF (reference sequence). V lost 3 bases and J lost 5; bases outside the gene matches: 2. The CDR3 nucleotides are TGTGCCACCAGCAGGATAGCGGGGGAGACCCAGTACTTC. Its protein is CATSRIAGETQYF. The full variable domain, with the rest looked up from reference TRBV15 and TRBJ2-5, is DAMVIQNPRYQVTQFGKPVTLSCSQTLNHNVMYWYQQKSSQAPKLLFHYYDKDFNNEADTPDNFQSRRPNTSFCFLDIRSPGLGDTAMYLCATSRIAGETQYFGPGTRLLVL.

The chain couples TRBV13 to TRBJ2-1; possibly TRBD2 for D (6 bases). CDR3 size: 17 residues. Germline V lookup: CDR1 PRHDT, CDR2 FYEKMQ (reference sequence). Trimming took off 1 base at V and 0 bases at J, with 13 bases between the two ends. The CDR3 spells CASSLVRAGSSYNEQFF. For the CDR3, the DNA is TGTGCCAGCAGCTTAGTCCGGGCGGGGAGCTCCTACAATGAGCAGTTCTTC.

The V and J genes are TRBV18 and TRBJ1-4; D may be TRBD1 (5 bases). V lost 3 bases and J lost 7, with 15 bases in between. Germline V CDR1 and CDR2: KGHSH, LQKENI. The CDR3 runs 15 residues. The CDR3 DNA sequence: TGTGCCAGCTCACCCTCTGAAGGGGTAGGTGAAAAACTGTTTTTT. Protein product: CASSPSEGVGEKLFF.

This chain links TRBV27 with TRBJ1-6; possibly TRBD1 for D (6 bases). Trimming took 5 bases from V and 7 from J, leaving 9 bases between them. Germline lookup yields CDR1 MNHEY and CDR2 SMNVEV (reference sequence). There are 13 residues in the CDR3. The CDR3 spells CASSPGQNSPLHF. CDR3 nucleotide sequence: TGTGCCAGCAGTCCTGGACAGAATTCACCCCTCCACTTT.

This rearrangement joins TRBV5-1 to TRBJ2-5, with 7 bases matching TRBD2. The length of the CDR3 is 16 residues. J gave up 2 bases and V 0 bases, and 7 bases lay outside the gene matches. CDR1 is SGHRS and CDR2 is YFSETQ in the germline V gene. The CDR3 sequence: CASSLGASGSQETQYF. CDR3 in DNA: TGCGCCAGCAGCTTGGGGGCTAGCGGATCTCAAGAGACCCAGTACTTC. Supplemented by reference TRBV5-1 and TRBJ2-5, the full variable domain reads KAGVTQTPRYLIKTRGQQVTLSCSPISGHRSVSWYQQTPGQGLQFLFEYFSETQRNKGNFPGRFSGRQFSNSRSEMNVSTLELGDSALYLCASSLGASGSQETQYFGPGTRLLVL.

V gene TRBV13 combines with J gene TRBJ1-1; 8 positions agree with TRBD1. Germline CDR1 reads PRHDT; CDR2 reads FYEKMQ (reference sequence). The V segment lost 6 bases and the J segment 5 bases; nucleotides outside the gene matches: 5. The CDR3 has 13 amino acids. DNA for the CDR3: TGTGCCAGCAGAGGACAGGGAGGTACTGAAGCTTTCTTT. The encoded protein is CASRGQGGTEAFF. Supplemented by reference TRBV13 and TRBJ1-1, the full variable domain reads AAGVIQSPRHLIKEKRETATLKCYPIPRHDTVYWYQQGPGQDPQFLISFYEKMQSDKGSIPDRFSAQQFSDYHSELNMSSLELGDSALYFCASRGQGGTEAFFGQGTRLTVV.

The table lists this clone with a few counts. This chain uses TRBV7-3 with TRBJ2-3; D unclear. The germline V and J ends were trimmed by 2 bases and 4 bases, with 10 bases remaining between them. CDR1 is SGHTA and CDR2 is FQGTGA in the germline V gene. This CDR3 has 14 amino acids. The CDR3 protein is CASSLEYSPDTQYF. CDR3 bases: TGTGCCAGCAGCTTAGAGTACTCACCAGATACGCAGTATTTT. The whole variable domain, filled in from reference TRBV7-3 and TRBJ2-3, reads GAGVSQTPSNKVTEKGKYVELRCDPISGHTALYWYRQSLGQGPEFLIYFQGTGAADDSGLPNDRFFAVRPEGSVSTLKIQRTERGDSAVYLCASSLEYSPDTQYFGPGTRLTVL.

The chain is built from TRBV5-1 and TRBJ1-4; D gene unclear. The CDR3 has 15 amino acids. Trimming stripped 0 bases from V and 0 bases from J, with 6 bases between. Per the germline V gene, CDR1 is SGHRS and CDR2 is YFSETQ. The CDR3 loop is CASSLAPSTNEKLFF. The DNA for the CDR3 is TGCGCCAGCAGCTTGGCCCCATCAACTAATGAAAAACTGTTTTTT.

The J gene is TRBJ1-2, the V gene TRBV30; D gene ambiguous. CDR1 is GTSNPN and CDR2 is SVGIG in the germline V gene (reference sequence). V was shortened by 7 bases and J by 5 bases, with 17 bases between the two germline ends. The CDR3 sequence is 13 residues long. CDR3 loop: CAFGRLGSYGYTF. DNA for the CDR3: TGTGCCTTCGGACGCCTAGGGTCATATGGCTACACCTTC.

The chain links TRBV29-1 to TRBJ2-7; no clear D gene. This CDR3 has 12 amino acids. V was clipped by 4 bases and J by 3 bases, with 10 bases between them. Looked up from germline, CDR1 is SQVTM and CDR2 is ANQGSEA. The CDR3 coding sequence is TGCAGCGTTGCGCACCGCAGCTACGAGCAGTACTTC. Translating it yields CSVAHRSYEQYF.

V gene TRBV5-1 combines with J gene TRBJ2-3; D not certain. This CDR3 region has 17 residues. Deletions cut 4 bases from V and 0 bases from J, with 18 bases between. Germline values: CDR1 SGHRS, CDR2 YFSETQ. The CDR3 sequence is CASSPRFSSASTDTQYF. CDR3 nucleotide sequence: TGCGCCAGCAGCCCGCGGTTTAGTTCCGCAAGCACAGATACGCAGTATTTT.

V gene TRBV19 combines with J gene TRBJ2-7; D call uncertain. This CDR3 has 13 amino acids. V was trimmed by 3 bases and J by 0 bases, leaving 6 bases between them. Per germline, CDR1 LNHDA and CDR2 SQIVND (reference sequence). The CDR3 here is CASSMSDSYEQYF. CDR3 nucleotide sequence: TGTGCCAGTAGTATGTCGGACTCCTACGAGCAGTACTTC.

The gene calls are TRBV18 and TRBJ1-1, with 9 bases lining up with TRBD1. CDR3 size: 15 residues. The J segment lost 1 base and the V segment lost 2 bases, leaving 2 bases of the junction unmatched. CDR1 KGHSH and CDR2 LQKENI come from the germline V gene. CDR3 loop: CASSPTTGGNTEAFF. The CDR3 region has the DNA TGTGCCAGCTCACCAACGACAGGGGGGAACACTGAAGCTTTCTTT.

This clone was recorded only once. This rearrangement joins TRBV6-1 to TRBJ2-5, with 10 bases that match TRBD2. V lost 2 bases, J lost 4 bases, and 4 bases stayed unmatched. Germline V gene lookup returns CDR1 MNHNS and CDR2 SASEGT. The CDR3 extends over 15 amino acids. CDR3 bases: TGTGCCAGCAGTGAACTAGCGGGAGAATCAGAGACCCAGTACTTC. Amino acid sequence: CASSELAGESETQYF.

This clone was recorded a few times. One junction end does not reproduce the germline sequence, and a read error may be involved. The chain joins TRBV28 to TRBJ2-7, with TRBD2 matching 9 bases. The CDR3 has 16 residues. Germline CDR1 reads MDHEN; CDR2 reads SYDVKM. This CDR3 is CASSPPGGRASNEQYF. The DNA of the CDR3 is TGTGCCAGCAGCCCGCCGGGCGGGAGGGCCTCCAACGAGCAGTACTTC.

The chain combines TRBV2 with TRBJ2-7; D is unclear. CDR3 size: 13 residues. Trimming stripped 4 bases from V and 2 bases from J, with 9 bases between. Germline loops: CDR1 SNHLY, CDR2 FYNNEI. CDR3 in DNA: TGTGCCAGCAGTGTGGGCGGCCCCTACGAGCAGTACTTC. Amino acid sequence: CASSVGGPYEQYF.